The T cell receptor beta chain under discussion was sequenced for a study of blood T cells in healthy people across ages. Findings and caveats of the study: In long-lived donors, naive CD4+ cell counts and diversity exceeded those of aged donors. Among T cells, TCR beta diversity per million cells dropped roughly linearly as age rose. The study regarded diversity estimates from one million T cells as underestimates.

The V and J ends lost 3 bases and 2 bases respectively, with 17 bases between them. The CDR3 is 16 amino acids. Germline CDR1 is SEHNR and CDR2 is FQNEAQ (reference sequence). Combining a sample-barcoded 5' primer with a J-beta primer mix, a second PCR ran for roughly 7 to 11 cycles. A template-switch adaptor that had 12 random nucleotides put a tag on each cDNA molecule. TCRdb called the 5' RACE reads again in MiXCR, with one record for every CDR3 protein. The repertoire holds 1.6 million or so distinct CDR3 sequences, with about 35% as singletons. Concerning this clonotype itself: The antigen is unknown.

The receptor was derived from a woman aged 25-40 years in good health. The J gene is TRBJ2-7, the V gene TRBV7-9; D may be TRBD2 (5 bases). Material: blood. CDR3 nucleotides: TGTGCCAGCAGCTTCTCTGCCGGGATTACAACCTACGAGCAGTACTTC. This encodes CASSFSAGITTYEQYF.